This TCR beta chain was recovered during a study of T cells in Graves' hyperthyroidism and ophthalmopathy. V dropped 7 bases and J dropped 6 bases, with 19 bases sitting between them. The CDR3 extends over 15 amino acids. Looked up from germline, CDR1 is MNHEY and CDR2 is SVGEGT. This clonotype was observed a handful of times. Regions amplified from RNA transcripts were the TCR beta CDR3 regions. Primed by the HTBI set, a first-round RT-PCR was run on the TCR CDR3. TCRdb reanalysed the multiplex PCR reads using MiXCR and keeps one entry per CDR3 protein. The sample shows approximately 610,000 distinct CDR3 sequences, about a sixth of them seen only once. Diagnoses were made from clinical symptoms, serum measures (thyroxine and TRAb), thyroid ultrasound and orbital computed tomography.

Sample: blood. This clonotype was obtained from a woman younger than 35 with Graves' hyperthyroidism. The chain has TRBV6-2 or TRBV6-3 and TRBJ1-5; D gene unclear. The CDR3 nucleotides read TGTGCCAGCACCGACGTGGGCAGTTTAAGTCAGCCCCAGCATTTT. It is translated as CASTDVGSLSQPQHF.